This paragraph reports one T cell receptor (beta chain). Antigen unknown. Presence of unique molecular identifiers characterized the TCR beta cDNA libraries. TCRdb processed the PCR reads anew with MiXCR; each CDR3 protein has one entry. The sample records about 540,000 distinct CDR3 sequences, around 36% being singletons. The data are from a study of post-analysis software for immune sequencing data. Study findings and constraints: A few TRBV segments occurring more often in patients than controls included TRBV5-6, TRBV5-1 and TRBV20-1. Multiple sclerosis patients had significantly lower normalized Chao1 diversity than controls.

Looked up from germline, CDR1 is DFQATT and CDR2 is SNEGSKA (reference sequence). This CDR3 spans 19 amino acids. The V and J ends lost 6 bases and 7 bases, in that order; junction bases with no gene match: 22. The sequence derives from a girl aged 2 to 17 with multiple sclerosis. This chain uses TRBV20-1 with TRBJ1-6; 9 nucleotides agree with TRBD1. Sequences were obtained from blood. CDR3 protein: CSACRPGTGIVVKNSPLHF. CDR3 bases: TGCAGTGCGTGTCGTCCCGGGACAGGGATTGTGGTTAAGAATTCACCCCTCCACTTT.